These 18 T cell receptor beta chains originate from one sample sequenced in a study of blood T cell repertoires in COVID-19. The table came from immunoSEQ multiplex PCR; TCRdb's copy has only in-frame clones and leaves some out. This sample carries about 440,000 clones, 85% to 90% of them seen once, and the ten largest clones take 4.3%. Sequencing was done on a sample of peripheral blood. The receptors were gathered from a woman in her 30s with acute or convalescent COVID-19.

This clone was counted a few times. This chain joins TRBV18 and TRBJ2-2, with 8 bases lining up with TRBD1. Germline V gene lookup returns CDR1 KGHSH and CDR2 LQKENI. V shed 2 bases and J 6 bases; nucleotides not matched to a gene: 8. There are 16 residues in the CDR3. DNA for the CDR3: TGTGCCAGCTCACCAAATCCGGGACAGGTCCCCGGGGAGCTGTTTTTT. This codes for CASSPNPGQVPGELFF.

The chain links TRBV4-2 to TRBJ2-1, with 9 bases lining up with TRBD2. V dropped 1 base and J dropped 8; count of bases not matched to a gene: 3. Germline V CDR1 and CDR2: LGHNA, YNFKEQ. The CDR3 is made up of 14 amino acids. The CDR3 here is CASSQVAGEDEQFF. Here the CDR3 DNA reads TGTGCCAGCAGCCAAGTAGCGGGGGAGGATGAGCAGTTCTTC.

This chain links TRBV6-1 with TRBJ2-7, with 7 positions matching TRBD2. This CDR3 contains 18 residues. CDR1 is MNHNS and CDR2 is SASEGT in the germline V gene. Trimming cost V 4 bases and J 2 bases; bases outside gene matches: 17. For the CDR3, the DNA is TGTGCCAGCAGTGTTCCATCCCAGCTGGCAGGGAGGGCCTACGAGCAGTACTTC. This encodes CASSVPSQLAGRAYEQYF.

This clone was detected once. V gene TRBV27 combines with J gene TRBJ1-1; D is possibly TRBD1 (6 bases). The ends were cut back, 5 bases at V and 4 bases at J, with 14 bases in the middle. Per the germline V gene, CDR1 is MNHEY and CDR2 is SMNVEV (reference sequence). This CDR3 has 14 residues. The DNA for the CDR3 is TGTGCCAGCAGTCAAAGGGGGTGGGTCACTGAAGCTTTCTTT. Translation gives CASSQRGWVTEAFF.

The J gene is TRBJ1-2, the V gene TRBV12-5; weak D call: TRBD1 (5 bases). V lost 1 base to trimming and J lost 4 bases, with 7 bases between them. Germline CDR1 reads LGHNT; CDR2 reads FRNRAP. The CDR3 loop spans 13 amino acids. CDR3 region: CASGLEDSYGYTF. Written as DNA, the CDR3 is TGTGCTAGTGGTTTGGAAGACAGCTATGGCTACACCTTC.

The chain uses TRBV6-2 or TRBV6-3 and TRBJ2-5; D unresolved. Per germline, CDR1 MNHEY and CDR2 SVGEGT. V lost 2 bases and J 4 bases, leaving 11 bases between the germline ends. This CDR3 is 14 amino acids long. The CDR3 sequence is CASSYVQWAETQYF. The CDR3 DNA follows: TGTGCCAGCAGTTACGTGCAGTGGGCAGAGACCCAGTACTTC.

This rearrangement joins TRBV2 to TRBJ1-2, with D hard to call. Trimming removed 4 bases at V and 2 bases at J, with 11 bases between. Germline loops: CDR1 SNHLY, CDR2 FYNNEI. There are 14 residues in the CDR3. The DNA of the CDR3 is TGTGCCAGCAGTGGCTCGGTCCGAAACTATGGCTACACCTTC. Protein product: CASSGSVRNYGYTF.

This sequence joins TRBV30 and TRBJ2-3; D is possibly TRBD2 (5 bases). CDR1 GTSNPN and CDR2 SVGIG come from the germline V gene (reference sequence). The CDR3 runs 13 residues. The V end was cut by 4 bases, the J end by 0 bases, with 8 bases between. The CDR3 DNA reads as TGTGCCTGGACACGGACTAGCACAGATACGCAGTATTTT. It translates to CAWTRTSTDTQYF.

This rearrangement joins TRBV10-2 to TRBJ1-1, with D tentatively TRBD1 (6 bases). Germline V lookup: CDR1 WSHSY, CDR2 SAAADI. This CDR3 has 13 amino acids. V lost 6 bases, J lost 0 bases, and 8 bases lay in between. CDR3 region: CASRDSMNTEAFF. The DNA of the CDR3 is TGCGCCAGCAGGGACAGCATGAACACTGAAGCTTTCTTT.

This rearrangement joins TRBV2 to TRBJ1-5, with D uncertain. V lost 5 bases and J 7 bases, leaving 15 bases between the germline ends. Germline V gene sequence: CDR1 SNHLY, CDR2 FYNNEI. This CDR3 contains 14 residues. This chain's CDR3 is CASSRTSTGQPQHF. CDR3 bases: TGTGCCAGCAGTCGGACCTCTACGGGACAGCCCCAGCATTTT.

This clone was recorded only once. The chain recombines TRBV28 with TRBJ2-5; tentative D call: TRBD1 (7 bases). The length of the CDR3 is 13 residues. V was clipped by 6 bases and J by 5 bases, with 13 bases between them. Germline CDR1 is MDHEN and CDR2 is SYDVKM. DNA of the CDR3: TGTGCCAGCAGAGCAGGGGGGCGGGAGACCCAGTACTTC. Translating it yields CASRAGGRETQYF. Looking up the rest from reference TRBV28 and TRBJ2-5 gives the full variable domain: DVKVTQSSRYLVKRTGEKVFLECVQDMDHENMFWYRQDPGLGLRLIYFSYDVKMKEKGDIPEGYSVSREKKERFSLILESASTNQTSMYLCASRAGGRETQYFGPGTRLLVL.

This rearrangement joins TRBV5-4 to TRBJ2-1, with 7 bases aligning to TRBD2. The germline V gene encodes CDR1 SGHNT and CDR2 YYREEE (reference sequence). This CDR3 region has 17 residues. The J segment lost 3 bases and the V segment lost 2 bases, leaving 11 bases of the junction unmatched. CDR3 in DNA: TGTGCCAGCAGCTTATCCGGGGGGATATCTAACTACAATGAGCAGTTCTTC. It yields the protein CASSLSGGISNYNEQFF.

The chain links TRBV19 to TRBJ1-2, with D possibly matching TRBD1 (5 bases). Germline CDR1 is LNHDA and CDR2 is SQIVND (reference sequence). The CDR3 sequence is 14 residues long. V lost 6 bases, J lost 4 bases, and 15 bases lay in between. CDR3: CASRTGGGVYGYTF. CDR3 in DNA: TGTGCCAGTAGGACCGGGGGGGGTGTCTATGGCTACACCTTC.

The chain has TRBV18 and TRBJ2-7; 7 bases agree with TRBD1. CDR3 length: 16 amino acids. Germline assignment: CDR1 KGHSH and CDR2 LQKENI. V lost 6 bases to trimming and J lost 4 bases; unmatched junction nucleotides: 15. The CDR3 region has the DNA TGTGCCAGCTCGCTGAGTACAGGGGAAGTTGCGTACGAGCAGTACTTC. Its protein is CASSLSTGEVAYEQYF.

The rearrangement uses TRBV12-5 and TRBJ1-1; possibly TRBD1 for D (6 bases). Trimming removed 5 bases from V and 12 bases from J, with 13 bases in between. The CDR3 is 11 amino acids. Germline CDR1 reads LGHNT; CDR2 reads FRNRAP. The CDR3 region is CASGVRTVTFF. For the CDR3, the DNA is TGTGCTAGTGGTGTGCGGACAGTGACTTTCTTT.

V usage is TRBV5-5 and J usage is TRBJ1-3; D might be TRBD1 (6 bases). V shed 5 bases and J shed 0 bases, with 15 bases lying between them. CDR1 is SGHKS and CDR2 is YYEKEE in the germline V gene (reference sequence). This CDR3 contains 16 residues. The CDR3 loop is CASRPTGFLSGNTIYF. DNA for the CDR3: TGTGCCAGCAGGCCCACAGGGTTCCTCTCTGGAAACACCATATATTTT. Variable domain in full (rest from reference TRBV5-5 and TRBJ1-3): DAGVTQSPTHLIKTRGQQVTLRCSPISGHKSVSWYQQVLGQGPQFIFQYYEKEERGRGNFPDRFSARQFPNYSSELNVNALLLGDSALYLCASRPTGFLSGNTIYFGEGSWLTVV.

This chain uses TRBV19 with TRBJ1-2, with D possibly matching TRBD1 (5 bases). From germline, CDR1 is LNHDA and CDR2 SQIVND (reference sequence). V was clipped by 5 bases and J by 2 bases, with 6 bases between them. CDR3 length: 12 residues. The CDR3 loop reads CASSGQNYGYTF. CDR3 in DNA: TGTGCCAGTAGTGGACAAAACTATGGCTACACCTTC.

V and J are TRBV27 and TRBJ2-1; D gene ambiguous. Germline V CDR1 and CDR2: MNHEY, SMNVEV (reference sequence). V lost 2 bases and J lost 4, with 6 bases in between. The CDR3 runs to 13 residues. The CDR3 bases are TGTGCCAGCAGTTTAGGTCGGTACAATGAGCAGTTCTTC. Translated, it gives CASSLGRYNEQFF.